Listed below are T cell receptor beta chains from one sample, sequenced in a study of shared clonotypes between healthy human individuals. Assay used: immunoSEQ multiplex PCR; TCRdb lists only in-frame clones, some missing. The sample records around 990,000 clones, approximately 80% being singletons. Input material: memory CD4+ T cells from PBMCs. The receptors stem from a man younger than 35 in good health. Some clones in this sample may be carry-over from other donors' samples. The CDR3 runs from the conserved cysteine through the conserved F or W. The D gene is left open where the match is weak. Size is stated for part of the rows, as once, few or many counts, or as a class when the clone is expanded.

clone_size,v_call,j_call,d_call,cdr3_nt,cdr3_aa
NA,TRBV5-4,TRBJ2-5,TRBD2,TGTGCCAGCAGCGCGCGGGGGATGGGGACCCAGTACTTC,CASSARGMGTQYF
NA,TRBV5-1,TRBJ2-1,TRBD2,TGCGCCAGCAGCTTGGCTGTGCGGGAGGGCCTATACGATGAGCAGTTCTTC,CASSLAVREGLYDEQFF
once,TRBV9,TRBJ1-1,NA,TGTGCCAGCAGCCTCGGGTGGGGATCGAACACTGAAGCTTTCTTT,CASSLGWGSNTEAFF
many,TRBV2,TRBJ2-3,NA,TGTGCCAGCAGGGCACTTTGGCGGGGTAGCACAGATACGCAGTATTTT,CASRALWRGSTDTQYF
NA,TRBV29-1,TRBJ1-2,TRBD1,TGCAGCCCCGGACAGGGGGCCGGCTACACCTTC,CSPGQGAGYTF
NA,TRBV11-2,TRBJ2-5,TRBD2,TGTGCCAGCAGCTCCCAACGACTAGCGGGAGTTGAGACCCAGTACTTC,CASSSQRLAGVETQYF
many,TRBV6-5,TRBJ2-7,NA,TGTGCCAGCAGTACGCCCTACGAGCAGTACTTC,CASSTPYEQYF
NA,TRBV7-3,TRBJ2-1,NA,TGTGCCAGCACCACCGGAGGGCCTCATAATGAGCAGTTCTTC,CASTTGGPHNEQFF
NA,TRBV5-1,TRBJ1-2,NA,TGCGCCAGCAGCTTCCTACAGGGTAACTATGGCTACACCTTC,CASSFLQGNYGYTF
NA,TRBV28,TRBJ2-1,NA,TGTGCCAGCAGTTTGCCTCCGAAGGGGATAGGGTCCAATGAGCAGTTCTTC,CASSLPPKGIGSNEQFF
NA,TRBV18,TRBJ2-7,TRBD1,TGTGCCAGCTCACCCCTCGGACAGGGGATCTACGAGCAGTACTTC,CASSPLGQGIYEQYF
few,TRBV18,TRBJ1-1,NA,TGTGCCAGCTCACCAAGTGTCCAGGGCGGGAACACTGAAGCTTTCTTT,CASSPSVQGGNTEAFF
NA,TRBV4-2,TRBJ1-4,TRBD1,TGTGCCAGCAGCCATCCGGGACAGGCGGATGAAAAACTGTTTTTT,CASSHPGQADEKLFF
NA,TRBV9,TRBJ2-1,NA,TGTGCCAGCAGCGTAGCCCTCTACAATGAGCAGTTCTTC,CASSVALYNEQFF
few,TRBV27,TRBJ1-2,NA,TGTGCCAGCAGTTTATCCTCGGGGGGCCCCTATGGCTACACCTTC,CASSLSSGGPYGYTF
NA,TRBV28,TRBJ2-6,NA,TGTGCCAGCACAACAAGGGCCAACGTCCTGACTTTC,CASTTRANVLTF
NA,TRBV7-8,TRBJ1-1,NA,TGTGCCAGCAGCTTGCGACGTGGGGGGGACACTGAAGCTTTCTTT,CASSLRRGGDTEAFF
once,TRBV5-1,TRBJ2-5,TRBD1,TGCGCCAGCAGCTATGACAGGGGTGGACAGACCCAGTACTTC,CASSYDRGGQTQYF
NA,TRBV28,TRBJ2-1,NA,TGTGCCAGCAGTCTCTCGTACAATGAGCAGTTCTTC,CASSLSYNEQFF
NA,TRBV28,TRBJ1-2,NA,TGTGCCAGCAGTTCGGGGGCCCGAGGCTACACCTTC,CASSSGARGYTF
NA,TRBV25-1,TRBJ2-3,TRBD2,TGTGCCAGCAGGAAAGCGGGAGGAGATACGCAGTATTTT,CASRKAGGDTQYF
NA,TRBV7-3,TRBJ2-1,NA,TGTGCCAGCAGCTTAATTCGCGGGACGGCTGATGAGCAGTTCTTC,CASSLIRGTADEQFF
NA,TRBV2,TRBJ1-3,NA,TGTGCCAGCAGTGAACAGGGAGGCTCTGGAAACACCATATATTTT,CASSEQGGSGNTIYF
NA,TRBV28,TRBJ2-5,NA,TGTGCCAGCAACGCTGCCGGTGGAGGCAAAGGCGTAGTTCAGGAGACCCAGTACTTC,CASNAAGGGKGVVQETQYF
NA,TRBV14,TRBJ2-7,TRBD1,TGTGCCAGCAGCAGATCCGGGACAGGGAGCCACGAGCAGTACTTC,CASSRSGTGSHEQYF
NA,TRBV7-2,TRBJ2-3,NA,TGTGCCAGCAGCCCCACTGCAGGGCAGGCGGATACGCAGTATTTT,CASSPTAGQADTQYF
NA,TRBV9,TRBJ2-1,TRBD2,TGTGCCAGCAGCGTAGCTTCAAGCGGGAGCTCCTACAATGAGCAGTTCTTC,CASSVASSGSSYNEQFF
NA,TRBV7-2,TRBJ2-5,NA,TGTGCCAGCAGCTTAGGTCCACGGGAGACCCAGTACTTC,CASSLGPRETQYF
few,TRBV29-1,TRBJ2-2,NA,TGCAGCGTTCGGGTTAACGGCGGGGAGCTGTTTTTT,CSVRVNGGELFF
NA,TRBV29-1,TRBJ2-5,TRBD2,TGCAGCGTTGGGACTAGCGGGGTGGAGACCCAGTACTTC,CSVGTSGVETQYF
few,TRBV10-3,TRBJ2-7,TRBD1,TGTGCCATCAGTGCAGGGACAGGGAGCTACGAGCAGTACTTC,CAISAGTGSYEQYF
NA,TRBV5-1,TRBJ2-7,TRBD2,TGCGCCAGCAGCTTGGTGGTGTGGCGGGAGGGCCTAGTTCCCTACGAGCAGTACTTC,CASSLVVWREGLVPYEQYF
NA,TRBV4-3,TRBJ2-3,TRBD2,TGCGCCAGCAGCCAAGCTGCGGGAGGGTACACAGATACGCAGTATTTT,CASSQAAGGYTDTQYF
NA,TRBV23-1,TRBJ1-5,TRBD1,TGCGCCAGCAGTCCCTTGACAGGGGGCCTCTATAGCAATCAGCCCCAGCATTTT,CASSPLTGGLYSNQPQHF
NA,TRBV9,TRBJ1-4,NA,TGTGCCAGCAGCTTGGGTTTGGGGCAGAATCTTAATGAAAAACTGTTTTTT,CASSLGLGQNLNEKLFF
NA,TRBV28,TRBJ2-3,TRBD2,TGTGCCAGCAGTTCGCCTAGCGGGAGCACAGATACGCAGTATTTT,CASSSPSGSTDTQYF
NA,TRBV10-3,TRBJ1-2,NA,TGTGCCATCAGTGAGTCCGGGGGACTCTATGGCTACACCTTC,CAISESGGLYGYTF